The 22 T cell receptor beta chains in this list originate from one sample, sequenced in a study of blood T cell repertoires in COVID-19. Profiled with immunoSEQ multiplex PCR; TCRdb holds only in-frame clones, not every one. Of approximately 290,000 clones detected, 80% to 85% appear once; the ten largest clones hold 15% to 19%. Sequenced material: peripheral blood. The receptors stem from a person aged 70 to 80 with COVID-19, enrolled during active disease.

The CDR3 spells CAINNRGRVDEQYF. CDR3 DNA sequence: TGTGCCATCAACAACAGGGGGCGAGTCGACGAGCAGTACTTC. The V and J genes are TRBV10-3 and TRBJ2-7, with 9 nucleotides matching TRBD1. Germline CDR1 reads ENHRY; CDR2 reads SYGVKD. V shed 7 bases and J 5 bases; nucleotides not matched to a gene: 9. This CDR3 is 14 amino acids long.

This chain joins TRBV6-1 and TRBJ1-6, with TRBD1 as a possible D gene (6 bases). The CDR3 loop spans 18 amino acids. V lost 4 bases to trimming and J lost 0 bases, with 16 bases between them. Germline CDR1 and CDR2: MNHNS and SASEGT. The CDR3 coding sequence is TGTGCCAGCAGTGTTACCCCGGACAGCGGCTCCTATAATTCACCCCTCCACTTT. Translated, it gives CASSVTPDSGSYNSPLHF.

The CDR3: CASLKAGLQETQYF. CDR3 in DNA: TGTGCCAGCCTAAAAGCGGGTTTACAAGAGACCCAGTACTTC. This chain links TRBV28 with TRBJ2-5, with a weak D call TRBD2 (6 bases). Deletions cut 8 bases from V and 2 bases from J, with 15 bases between. The germline gives CDR1 MDHEN, CDR2 SYDVKM. The CDR3 spans 14 residues.

As DNA, the CDR3 is TGTGCCACCAGCATGGGCAGCCACACAGATACGCAGTATTTT. It yields the protein CATSMGSHTDTQYF. V is TRBV15 and J is TRBJ2-3; D ambiguous. Germline CDR1 LNHNV, CDR2 YYDKDF (reference sequence). CDR3 size: 14 residues. V gave up 4 bases and J gave up 2 bases, with 10 bases separating them. The whole variable domain, remainder taken from reference TRBV15 and TRBJ2-3, is DAMVIQNPRYQVTQFGKPVTLSCSQTLNHNVMYWYQQKSSQAPKLLFHYYDKDFNNEADTPDNFQSRRPNTSFCFLDIRSPGLGDTAMYLCATSMGSHTDTQYFGPGTRLTVL.

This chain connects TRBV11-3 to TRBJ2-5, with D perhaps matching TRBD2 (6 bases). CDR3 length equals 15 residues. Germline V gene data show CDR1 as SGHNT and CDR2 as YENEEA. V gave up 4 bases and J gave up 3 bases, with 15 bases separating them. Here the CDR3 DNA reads TGTGCCAGCAGCTCCTACGAATCGGGGGAAGAGACCCAGTACTTC. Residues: CASSSYESGEETQYF.

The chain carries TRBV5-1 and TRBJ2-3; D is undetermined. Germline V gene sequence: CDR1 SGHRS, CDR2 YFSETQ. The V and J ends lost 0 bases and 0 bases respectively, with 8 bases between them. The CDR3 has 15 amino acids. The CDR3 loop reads CASSLEQTSTDTQYF. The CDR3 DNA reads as TGCGCCAGCAGCTTGGAACAAACAAGCACAGATACGCAGTATTTT.

The CDR3 nucleotides are TGTGCCAGCAGCTGGGACAAAAACTATGGCTACACCTTC. As protein: CASSWDKNYGYTF. J is TRBJ1-2 and V is TRBV28; D may be TRBD1 (6 bases). The CDR3 is made up of 13 amino acids. V lost 6 bases and J lost 2, with 10 bases in between. The germline CDR1 and CDR2 sequences are MDHEN and SYDVKM.

The CDR3 DNA is TGTGCCAGCAGCTTAGCCAGCGGATATGGCTACACCTTC. Translating it yields CASSLASGYGYTF. This rearrangement joins TRBV7-9 to TRBJ1-2; D gene unclear. This CDR3 contains 13 residues. CDR1 and CDR2 (germline): SEHNR, FQNEAQ (reference sequence). Trimming left V 0 bases short and J 5 bases short, with 7 bases between.

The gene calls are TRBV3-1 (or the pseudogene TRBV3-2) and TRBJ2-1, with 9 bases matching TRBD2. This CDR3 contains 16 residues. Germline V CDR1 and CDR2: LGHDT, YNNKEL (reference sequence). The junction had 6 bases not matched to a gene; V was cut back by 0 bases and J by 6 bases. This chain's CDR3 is CASSQESSGRFNEQFF. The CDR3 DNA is TGTGCCAGCAGCCAAGAGAGTAGCGGGAGATTCAATGAGCAGTTCTTC.

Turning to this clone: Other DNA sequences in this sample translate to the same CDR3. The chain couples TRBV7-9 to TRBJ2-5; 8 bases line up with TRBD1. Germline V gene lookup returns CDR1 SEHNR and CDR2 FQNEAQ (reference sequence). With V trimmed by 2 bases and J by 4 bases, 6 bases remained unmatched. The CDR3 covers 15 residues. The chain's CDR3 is CASSLRQGARETQYF. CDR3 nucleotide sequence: TGTGCCAGCAGCTTAAGGCAGGGGGCGAGAGAGACCCAGTACTTC.

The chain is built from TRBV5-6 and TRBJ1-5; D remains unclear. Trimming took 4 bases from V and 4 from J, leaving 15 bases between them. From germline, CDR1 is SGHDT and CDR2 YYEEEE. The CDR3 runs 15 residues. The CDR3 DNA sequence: TGTGCCAGCAGCATCTCCCCGGGTGGAAATCAGCCCCAGCATTTT. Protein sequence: CASSISPGGNQPQHF.

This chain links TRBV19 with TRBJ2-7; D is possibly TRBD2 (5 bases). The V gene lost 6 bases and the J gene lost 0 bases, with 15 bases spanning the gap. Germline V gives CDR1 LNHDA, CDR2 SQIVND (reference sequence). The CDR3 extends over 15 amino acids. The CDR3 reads CASSGITGSSYEQYF. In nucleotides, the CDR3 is TGTGCCAGTAGCGGTATAACGGGAAGCTCCTACGAGCAGTACTTC. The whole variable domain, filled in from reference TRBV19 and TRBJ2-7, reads DGGITQSPKYLFRKEGQNVTLSCEQNLNHDAMYWYRQDPGQGLRLIYYSQIVNDFQKGDIAEGYSVSREKKESFPLTVTSAQKNPTAFYLCASSGITGSSYEQYFGPGTRLTVT.

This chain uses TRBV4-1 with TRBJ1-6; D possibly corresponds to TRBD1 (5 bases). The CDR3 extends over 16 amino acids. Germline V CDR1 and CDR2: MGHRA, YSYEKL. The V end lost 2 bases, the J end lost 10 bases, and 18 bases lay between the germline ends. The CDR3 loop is CASSQTPRGTESPLHF. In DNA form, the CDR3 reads TGCGCCAGCAGCCAAACTCCCCGGGGGACGGAATCACCCCTCCACTTT.

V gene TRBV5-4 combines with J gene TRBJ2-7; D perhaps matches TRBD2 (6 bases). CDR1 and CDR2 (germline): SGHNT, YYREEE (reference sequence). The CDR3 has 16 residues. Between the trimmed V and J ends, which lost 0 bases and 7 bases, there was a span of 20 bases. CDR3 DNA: TGTGCCAGCAGCTTGGCGGCTTGGGGTGCGGGGCAGGAGCAGTACTTC. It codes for CASSLAAWGAGQEQYF.

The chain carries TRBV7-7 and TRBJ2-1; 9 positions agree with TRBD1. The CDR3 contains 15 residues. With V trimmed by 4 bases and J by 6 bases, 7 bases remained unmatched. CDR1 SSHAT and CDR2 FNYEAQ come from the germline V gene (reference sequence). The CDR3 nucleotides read TGTGCCAGCAGCTCGCCTGGACAGGGGATCAATGAGCAGTTCTTC. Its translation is CASSSPGQGINEQFF.

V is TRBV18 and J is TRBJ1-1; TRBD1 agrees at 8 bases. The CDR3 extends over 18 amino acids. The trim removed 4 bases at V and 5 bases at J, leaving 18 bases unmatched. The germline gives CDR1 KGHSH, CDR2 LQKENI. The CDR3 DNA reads TGTGCCAGCTCACTTTACCCAGGGGGCGGCGCGACGGGTACTGAAGCTTTCTTT. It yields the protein CASSLYPGGGATGTEAFF.

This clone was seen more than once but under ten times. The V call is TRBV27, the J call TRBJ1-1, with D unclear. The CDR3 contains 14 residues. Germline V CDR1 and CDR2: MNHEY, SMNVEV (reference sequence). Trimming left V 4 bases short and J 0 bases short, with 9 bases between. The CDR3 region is CASSYERMNTEAFF. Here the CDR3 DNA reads TGTGCCAGCAGTTACGAGAGAATGAACACTGAAGCTTTCTTT.

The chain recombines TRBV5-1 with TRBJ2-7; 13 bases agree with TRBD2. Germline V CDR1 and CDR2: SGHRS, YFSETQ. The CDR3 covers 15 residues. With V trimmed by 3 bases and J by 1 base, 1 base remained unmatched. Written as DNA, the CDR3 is TGCGCCAGCAGCTGGACTAGCGGGAGTTCCTACGAGCAGTACTTC. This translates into CASSWTSGSSYEQYF.

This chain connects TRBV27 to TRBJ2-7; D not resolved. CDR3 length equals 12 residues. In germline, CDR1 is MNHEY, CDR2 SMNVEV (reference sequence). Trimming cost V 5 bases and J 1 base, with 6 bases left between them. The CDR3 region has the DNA TGTGCCAGCAGTCCCCCGTCCTACGAGCAGTACTTC. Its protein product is CASSPPSYEQYF.

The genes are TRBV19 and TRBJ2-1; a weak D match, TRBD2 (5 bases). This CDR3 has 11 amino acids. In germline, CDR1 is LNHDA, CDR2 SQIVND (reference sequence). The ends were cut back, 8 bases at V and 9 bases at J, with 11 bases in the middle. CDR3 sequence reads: CASREVGEQFF. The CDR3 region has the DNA TGTGCCAGTCGGGAAGTTGGTGAGCAGTTCTTC.

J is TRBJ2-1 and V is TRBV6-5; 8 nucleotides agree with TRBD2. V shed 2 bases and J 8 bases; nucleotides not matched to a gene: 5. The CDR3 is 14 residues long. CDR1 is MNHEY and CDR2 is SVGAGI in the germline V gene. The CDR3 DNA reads TGTGCCAGCAGTTACGGACTAGCTTTCGATGAGCAGTTCTTC. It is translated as CASSYGLAFDEQFF.

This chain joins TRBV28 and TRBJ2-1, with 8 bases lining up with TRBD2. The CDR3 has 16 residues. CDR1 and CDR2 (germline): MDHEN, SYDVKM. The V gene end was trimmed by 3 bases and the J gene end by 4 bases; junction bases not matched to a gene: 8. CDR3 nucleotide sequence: TGTGCCAGCAGTTTGGGATATAGCGGGATTTACAATGAGCAGTTCTTC. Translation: CASSLGYSGIYNEQFF.